The rows below give T cell receptor beta chains drawn from one sample of a study of cytomegalovirus exposure and HLA in healthy donors. Profiling relied on immunoSEQ multiplex PCR, and the TCRdb table lists in-frame clones only, not all of them. The sample consists of a few hundred thousand clones, roughly 85% of them appearing once. Sample: PBMCs. The receptors were gathered from a woman aged 18-30 years in good health and CMV-seronegative. CDR3s include the opening cysteine and the closing phenylalanine or tryptophan. Each record gives: V gene, clone size, D gene, J gene, CDR3 protein, CDR3 DNA. The D gene is left open where the match is weak. Rows give clone size only sometimes, using once, few, many, or a class for an expanded clone.

TRBV2	-	TRBD2	TRBJ2-2	CASKGGTSRTGELFF	TGTGCCAGCAAGGGGGGGACTAGCCGGACCGGGGAGCTGTTTTTT
TRBV6-6	-	-	TRBJ2-1	CASSWPPGLPYNEQFF	TGTGCCAGCAGTTGGCCCCCGGGGTTACCCTACAATGAGCAGTTCTTC
TRBV20-1	-	TRBD1	TRBJ2-4	CSAGQGNIQYF	TGCAGTGCCGGACAGGGAAACATTCAGTACTTC
TRBV5-5	-	-	TRBJ1-1	CASSLKPNTEAFF	TGTGCCAGCAGCCTTAAGCCGAACACTGAAGCTTTCTTT
TRBV6-6	few	-	TRBJ1-5	CASSYSEGNNQPQHF	TGTGCCAGCAGTTACTCAGAGGGCAACAATCAGCCCCAGCATTTT
TRBV30	-	TRBD1	TRBJ1-5	CAWSRDSGNNQPQHF	TGTGCCTGGAGTCGGGACAGTGGGAACAATCAGCCCCAGCATTTT
TRBV10-2	few	-	TRBJ2-2	CASRRAGLNTGELFF	TGCGCCAGCAGGAGAGCGGGCTTGAACACCGGGGAGCTGTTTTTT
TRBV25-1	-	-	TRBJ1-2	CASRHKEQGSNYGYTF	TGTGCCAGCAGGCACAAAGAACAGGGATCTAACTATGGCTACACCTTC
TRBV18	-	-	TRBJ2-3	CASSRKGERADTQYF	TGTGCCAGCTCTCGGAAGGGGGAGCGTGCAGATACGCAGTATTTT
TRBV19	few	-	TRBJ2-5	CASSPEGRWETQYF	TGTGCCAGTAGTCCGGAGGGGAGGTGGGAGACCCAGTACTTC
TRBV5-1	-	TRBD2	TRBJ2-5	CASSFGRGGGIETQYF	TGCGCCAGCAGCTTCGGCCGTGGCGGGGGGATTGAGACCCAGTACTTC
TRBV28	-	-	TRBJ1-5	CASSLRTVGNQPQHF	TGTGCCAGCAGTTTAAGGACAGTTGGCAATCAGCCCCAGCATTTT
TRBV27	once	-	TRBJ2-1	CASSLGSPNEQFF	TGTGCCAGCAGTTTGGGCTCCCCAAATGAGCAGTTCTTC
TRBV7-8	-	-	TRBJ2-2	CASSSPLQGVSGELFF	TGTGCCAGCAGCTCCCCCCTTCAGGGTGTATCCGGGGAGCTGTTTTTT
TRBV5-6	-	-	TRBJ2-5	CASSDSGRIPKTQYF	TGTGCCAGCAGTGATTCAGGGCGAATCCCCAAGACCCAGTACTTC
TRBV4-1	-	-	TRBJ1-6	CASSQDGPLLSNSPLHF	TGCGCCAGCAGCCAAGATGGTCCACTCCTCTCTAATTCACCCCTCCACTTT
TRBV5-1	-	TRBD2	TRBJ2-7	CASSLTSGSVYEQYF	TGCGCCAGCAGCTTGACTAGCGGGAGTGTCTACGAGCAGTACTTC
TRBV29-1	-	-	TRBJ2-2	CSVEGRYPNTGELFF	TGCAGCGTCGAGGGTCGGTATCCGAACACCGGGGAGCTGTTTTTT
TRBV30	-	TRBD2	TRBJ2-3	CAWMERGGTDTQYF	TGTGCCTGGATGGAACGGGGGGGCACAGATACGCAGTATTTT
TRBV9	once	-	TRBJ2-1	CASSRGAVSYNEQFF	TGTGCCAGCAGCCGGGGGGCGGTGTCCTACAATGAGCAGTTCTTC
TRBV6-1	-	-	TRBJ1-2	CASSGSYRVDGYTF	TGTGCCAGCAGTGGGTCTTACAGGGTCGACGGCTACACCTTC
TRBV23-1	few	-	TRBJ2-7	CASPHYEQYF	TGCGCCAGTCCACATTACGAGCAGTACTTC
TRBV7-8	-	TRBD1	TRBJ2-7	CASSWSGTGTYEQYF	TGTGCCAGCAGCTGGTCCGGGACAGGCACCTACGAGCAGTACTTC
TRBV19	-	-	TRBJ1-6	CASSIGVGLGFNSPLHF	TGTGCCAGTAGTATCGGGGTAGGCCTTGGATTTAATTCACCCCTCCACTTT
TRBV5-1	-	-	TRBJ2-2	CASSMAGTKEYGELFF	TGCGCCAGCAGCATGGCAGGGACAAAGGAGTACGGGGAGCTGTTTTTT
TRBV10-3	-	-	TRBJ1-2	CAISGTGGRSYGYTF	TGTGCCATCAGTGGGACCGGGGGAAGGAGCTATGGCTACACCTTC
TRBV6-1	-	TRBD2	TRBJ2-1	CASSERGWSPSGRFNEQFF	TGTGCCAGCAGTGAAAGAGGGTGGAGTCCTAGCGGGAGGTTCAATGAGCAGTTCTTC
TRBV9	-	TRBD2	TRBJ2-3	CASSVGGRTSPLDTQYF	TGTGCCAGCAGCGTAGGGGGTCGGACTAGTCCCCTAGATACGCAGTATTTT
TRBV29-1	-	-	TRBJ1-5	CSARQHNQPQHF	TGCAGCGCCCGACAGCACAATCAGCCCCAGCATTTT
TRBV30	-	TRBD1	TRBJ2-5	CAWNDRDRDLETQYF	TGTGCCTGGAACGACCGGGACAGGGATTTAGAGACCCAGTACTTC
TRBV2	-	TRBD2	TRBJ2-3	CASSTRASGATDTQYF	TGTGCCAGCAGTACCCGAGCTAGCGGGGCCACAGATACGCAGTATTTT
TRBV4-1	-	TRBD1	TRBJ2-7	CASSGTAIDSYEQYF	TGCGCCAGCAGTGGGACAGCCATAGATTCCTACGAGCAGTACTTC
TRBV30	once	-	TRBJ1-1	CAWRGETEAFF	TGTGCCTGGCGGGGGGAAACTGAAGCTTTCTTT
TRBV28	-	TRBD2	TRBJ2-3	CASIVAGVSTDTQYF	TGTGCCAGCATAGTAGCGGGGGTTAGCACAGATACGCAGTATTTT
TRBV16	-	TRBD1	TRBJ1-2	CASSPYGTGQGGYTF	TGTGCCAGCAGCCCCTATGGGACAGGCCAGGGGGGCTACACCTTC